These 3 T cell receptor beta chains were all obtained from the same sample, sequenced in a study of T cells in Graves' hyperthyroidism and ophthalmopathy. The TCR beta CDR3 regions underwent amplification using RNA transcripts as the source. HTBI primers drove first-round RT-PCR of the TCR CDR3. TCRdb called the multiplex PCR reads again in MiXCR, with one record for every CDR3 protein. The sample lists roughly 500,000 distinct CDR3 sequences; approximately 15% were seen once. Sequenced material: blood. The receptors here all came from a woman in her 30s with Graves' hyperthyroidism that later progressed to Graves' ophthalmopathy.

This clonotype was recorded at least ten times. The chain combines TRBV20-1 with TRBJ1-1; D remains ambiguous. CDR3 size: 14 residues. The germline V and J ends were trimmed by 0 bases and 4 bases, with 12 bases remaining between them. Germline V CDR1 and CDR2: DFQATT, SNEGSKA (reference sequence). The CDR3, as DNA: TGCAGTGCTAGAGATAGGAGGGATGGCACTGAAGCTTTCTTT. It specifies CSARDRRDGTEAFF.

This clonotype occurred many times. This chain joins TRBV7-2 and TRBJ1-5, with a tentative D call TRBD1 (5 bases). The CDR3 runs 17 residues. V was pared by 5 bases and J by 2 bases, with 19 bases between. The germline V gene has CDR1 SGHTA and CDR2 FQGNSA. The CDR3 is CASSAGLTDVGNQPQHF. In DNA form, the CDR3 reads TGTGCCAGCAGCGCAGGGCTGACAGATGTGGGCAATCAGCCCCAGCATTTT. Full variable domain (outside the CDR3, taken from reference TRBV7-2 and TRBJ1-5): GAGVSQSPSNKVTEKGKDVELRCDPISGHTALYWYRQSLGQGLEFLIYFQGNSAPDKSGLPSDRFSAERTGGSVSTLTIQRTQQEDSAVYLCASSAGLTDVGNQPQHFGDGTRLSIL.

This rearrangement joins TRBV7-3 to TRBJ2-1; 8 positions match TRBD2. Unmatched junction bases numbered 17, after V lost 1 base and J lost 6 bases. CDR1 and CDR2 from the germline V gene are SGHTA and FQGTGA. The CDR3 is 19 residues long. Written as DNA, the CDR3 is TGTGCCAGCAGCTTAATCGGCCCAGGGCTAGCGGGCACGTGCAATGAGCAGTTCTTC. This sequence encodes CASSLIGPGLAGTCNEQFF. The entire variable domain, with the rest obtained from reference TRBV7-3 and TRBJ2-1, is as follows: GAGVSQTPSNKVTEKGKYVELRCDPISGHTALYWYRQSLGQGPEFLIYFQGTGAADDSGLPNDRFFAVRPEGSVSTLKIQRTERGDSAVYLCASSLIGPGLAGTCNEQFFGPGTRLTVL.